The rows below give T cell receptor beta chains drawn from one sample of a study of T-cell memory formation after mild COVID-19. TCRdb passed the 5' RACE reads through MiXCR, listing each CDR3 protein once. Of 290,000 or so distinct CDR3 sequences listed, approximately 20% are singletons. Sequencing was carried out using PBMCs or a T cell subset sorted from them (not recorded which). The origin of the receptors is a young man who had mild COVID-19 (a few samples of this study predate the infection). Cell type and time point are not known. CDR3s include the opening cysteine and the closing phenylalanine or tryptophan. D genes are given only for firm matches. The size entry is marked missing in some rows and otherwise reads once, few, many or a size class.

CDR3nt: TGCGCCAGCATTACAGGGTCGAGCACAGATACGCAGTATTTT
CDR3aa: CASITGSSTDTQYF
abundance: many
j_gene: TRBJ2-3
v_gene: TRBV23-1
d_gene: -

CDR3nt: TGTGCCAGCAGCTTGTCCCTAGGGAAAAGAAGGGAAGCTTTCTTT
CDR3aa: CASSLSLGKRREAFF
abundance: -
j_gene: TRBJ1-1
v_gene: TRBV7-6
d_gene: -

CDR3nt: TGCAGTGCCGCCACGGGACAGGGCTACAATGAGCAGTTCTTC
CDR3aa: CSAATGQGYNEQFF
abundance: -
j_gene: TRBJ2-1
v_gene: TRBV20-1
d_gene: TRBD1

CDR3nt: TGTGCCAGCAATCTTGGGGACAGCAGGTCCTACGAGCAGTACTTC
CDR3aa: CASNLGDSRSYEQYF
abundance: few
j_gene: TRBJ2-7
v_gene: TRBV12-3/TRBV12-4
d_gene: TRBD1

CDR3nt: TGTGCCAGCAGCGATAACCGAAACTATGGCTACACCTTC
CDR3aa: CASSDNRNYGYTF
abundance: once
j_gene: TRBJ1-2
v_gene: TRBV2
d_gene: -

CDR3nt: TGTGCCAGCAGGGAACCCGGGTGGACTGAAGCTTTCTTT
CDR3aa: CASREPGWTEAFF
abundance: -
j_gene: TRBJ1-1
v_gene: TRBV27
d_gene: -

CDR3nt: TGTGCCACCAGTGATTTGATGGCGGACAGCAATCAGCCCCAGCATTTT
CDR3aa: CATSDLMADSNQPQHF
abundance: few
j_gene: TRBJ1-5
v_gene: TRBV24-1
d_gene: -

CDR3nt: TGTGCCAGCAGCCAGGACACCTTGAACACTGAAGCTTTCTTT
CDR3aa: CASSQDTLNTEAFF
abundance: -
j_gene: TRBJ1-1
v_gene: TRBV4-2
d_gene: -

CDR3nt: TGTGCCAGCAGTCGGACAGGGGATAACACTGAAGCTTTCTTT
CDR3aa: CASSRTGDNTEAFF
abundance: -
j_gene: TRBJ1-1
v_gene: TRBV7-6
d_gene: TRBD1

CDR3nt: TGTGCCAGAAGCTTAGTAGGGGGCCGTGATACGCAGTATTTT
CDR3aa: CARSLVGGRDTQYF
abundance: -
j_gene: TRBJ2-3
v_gene: TRBV7-6
d_gene: TRBD1

CDR3nt: TGTGCCAGCAGCAACCCGTGGGATCAGCCCCAGCATTTT
CDR3aa: CASSNPWDQPQHF
abundance: -
j_gene: TRBJ1-5
v_gene: TRBV21-1
d_gene: -

CDR3nt: TGTGCCATCAGTGTTCTATGGCAGGGGTCCGGGGAGCTGTTTTTT
CDR3aa: CAISVLWQGSGELFF
abundance: -
j_gene: TRBJ2-2
v_gene: TRBV10-3
d_gene: -

CDR3nt: TGTGCCAGCAGCCCAGGGGCGGGGATAGATACGCAGTATTTT
CDR3aa: CASSPGAGIDTQYF
abundance: many
j_gene: TRBJ2-3
v_gene: TRBV7-3
d_gene: -

CDR3nt: TGCGCCAGCAGCCAAGAAACCCCGCAGCATCGTAATGAAAAACTGTTTTTT
CDR3aa: CASSQETPQHRNEKLFF
abundance: few
j_gene: TRBJ1-4
v_gene: TRBV4-3
d_gene: -

CDR3nt: TGCGCCAGCAGCCAAGACTTAGGAGACGGGGGGGCCAACGTCCTGACTTTC
CDR3aa: CASSQDLGDGGANVLTF
abundance: -
j_gene: TRBJ2-6
v_gene: TRBV4-3
d_gene: -

CDR3nt: TGCGCCAGCAGCGAATATTCCGAGCAGTACTTC
CDR3aa: CASSEYSEQYF
abundance: few
j_gene: TRBJ2-7
v_gene: TRBV5-1
d_gene: -

CDR3nt: TGTGCCAGCAGTTTGCGCAGGAACACTGAAGCTTTCTTT
CDR3aa: CASSLRRNTEAFF
abundance: many
j_gene: TRBJ1-1
v_gene: TRBV28
d_gene: -

CDR3nt: TGTGCCAGCAGTCAGAACCGGGACAGGGGTGTAGCTTTCTTT
CDR3aa: CASSQNRDRGVAFF
abundance: -
j_gene: TRBJ1-1
v_gene: TRBV6-5
d_gene: TRBD1

CDR3nt: TGTGCCAGCAGGGGACTAGCGGGGGGAAGCTCCTACAATGAGCAGTTCTTC
CDR3aa: CASRGLAGGSSYNEQFF
abundance: -
j_gene: TRBJ2-1
v_gene: TRBV6-1
d_gene: TRBD2

CDR3nt: TGTGCCAGCAGCTTAGAGGCAGGGAGAACCTATGGCTACACCTTC
CDR3aa: CASSLEAGRTYGYTF
abundance: few
j_gene: TRBJ1-2
v_gene: TRBV7-9
d_gene: -

CDR3nt: TGTGCCAGCAGTTATGACTCCCCCGGAGGAACCCAGTACTTC
CDR3aa: CASSYDSPGGTQYF
abundance: -
j_gene: TRBJ2-5
v_gene: TRBV6-2/TRBV6-3
d_gene: -

CDR3nt: TGTGCCAGCAGACGGATGCAGGGGGCGGACTATGGCTACACCTTC
CDR3aa: CASRRMQGADYGYTF
abundance: -
j_gene: TRBJ1-2
v_gene: TRBV6-5
d_gene: TRBD1

CDR3nt: TGTGCCAGCAGCTTAGCGACCGGGGCACATTCACCCCTCCACTTT
CDR3aa: CASSLATGAHSPLHF
abundance: few
j_gene: TRBJ1-6
v_gene: TRBV7-6
d_gene: -

CDR3nt: TGCGCCAGCAGCCATGAAGCCCCTGAAGCTTTCTTT
CDR3aa: CASSHEAPEAFF
abundance: -
j_gene: TRBJ1-1
v_gene: TRBV4-1
d_gene: -

CDR3nt: TGCGCCAGCAGCGGGCTAGGCCGGGGAGGGCAGTATTTT
CDR3aa: CASSGLGRGGQYF
abundance: few
j_gene: TRBJ2-3
v_gene: TRBV4-1
d_gene: -

CDR3nt: TGCGCCAGCAGCCCTCGACAGGCTGGGGACTATGGCTACACCTTC
CDR3aa: CASSPRQAGDYGYTF
abundance: few
j_gene: TRBJ1-2
v_gene: TRBV4-1
d_gene: -